This note documents a single T cell receptor (beta chain) sequence. Germline loops: CDR1 LNHNV, CDR2 YYDKDF (reference sequence). The ends lost 4 bases at V and 5 bases at J; junction bases unmatched: 11. This CDR3 region has 16 residues. The data derive from a study of blood T cell repertoires in COVID-19. Whole-study context: Nucleic acid was either cDNA or gDNA, and it came from T cells, B-cell-depleted T cells, or PBMCs.

Enrolment of Seattle patients took place during active infection, and they were followed longitudinally. Assay used: immunoSEQ multiplex PCR; TCRdb lists only in-frame clones, some missing. The sample holds a few hundred thousand clones, about 89% seen once. The source of this sequence is a woman between 25 and 40 years old with COVID-19, enrolled during active disease. The sequencing sample was made of peripheral blood. The rearrangement joins TRBV15 to TRBJ2-3; the match to TRBD2 covers 8 bases. CDR3 sequence reads: CATSTRTSRTRDTQYF. The DNA for the CDR3 is TGTGCCACCAGCACCCGGACTAGCCGCACGCGAGATACGCAGTATTTT.